This TCR beta chain comes out of a study of CD8 T cells in ankylosing spondylitis. This clonotype was seen a handful of times. Its specificity is unknown. Findings and limits, study-wide: Disease-linked clones reportedly concentrated significantly in matched ankylosing spondylitis synovial fluid. What seemed typical of ankylosing spondylitis blood was a TCR beta motif built from eight highly homologous variants.

The germline V gene encodes CDR1 MNHEY and CDR2 SVGEGT. Trimming cost V 6 bases and J 13 bases, with 19 bases left between them. The CDR3 runs to 13 residues. Molecular-barcoded quantitative 5'-RACE produced these TCR beta libraries. TCRdb fed the 5' RACE reads into MiXCR, producing one record per CDR3 protein. This sample has 300,000 to 350,000 distinct CDR3 sequences, with roughly 20% found just once. The rearrangement links TRBV6-2 or TRBV6-3 to TRBJ2-1; D is undetermined. The sequenced sample was blood, either unsorted or a sorted T cell fraction (not recorded which). This sequence was found in a female donor with ankylosing spondylitis or in good health (not recorded which). This CDR3 is CASSLGFRANQFF. In DNA form, the CDR3 reads TGTGCCAGCAGCCTAGGGTTTCGCGCGAATCAGTTCTTC.